Shown below are 10 T cell receptor beta chains from a single sample sequenced in a study of blood T cells in healthy people across ages (dated by TCRdb to between 2014 and 2017). The library was prepared using 5' RACE. TCRdb names Illumina HiSeq 2500 as the instrument used. A second PCR of roughly 7 to 11 cycles was performed with a sample-barcoded 5' primer and a J-beta primer mix. TCRdb passed the public sequencing reads through fastp at Q25 and MiXCR, retaining productive beta sequences. CDR3 protein sequences are deduplicated, and each keeps its most common genes and DNA. The sample data list under 800,000 distinct CDR3 sequences, and around 40% of these were observed just once. The ten largest account for roughly 20% of the sample. Specimen: blood. The receptor set was obtained from a woman aged 60 to 75 in good health.

This clonotype has a handful of counts. Written as DNA, the CDR3 is TGCGCCAGCAGCCAAGATTGGAGGGGCACCTACGAGCAGTACTTC. Its protein is CASSQDWRGTYEQYF. The chain employs TRBV4-3 and TRBJ2-7, with D perhaps matching TRBD2 (6 bases). The germline gives CDR1 LGHNA, CDR2 YSLEER. Trimming shortened V by 0 bases and J by 2 bases, and 11 bases separated the two germline ends. This CDR3 is built from 15 residues.

The rearrangement links TRBV20-1 to TRBJ2-1, with 9 bases identical to TRBD2. V gave up 1 base and J gave up 3 bases; unmatched junction bases: 1. This CDR3 is built from 14 residues. From germline, CDR1 is DFQATT and CDR2 SNEGSKA (reference sequence). This CDR3 is CSARGLADYNEQFF. The CDR3 DNA reads as TGCAGTGCTAGAGGACTAGCGGACTACAATGAGCAGTTCTTC.

This chain joins TRBV12-3 or TRBV12-4 and TRBJ2-7, with 10 bases fitting TRBD1. Trimming took 6 bases from V and 2 from J; bases not matched to a gene: 4. This CDR3 comprises 14 residues. For the CDR3, the DNA is TGTGCCAGCAGGGACGGACAGGGGGCCTACGAGCAGTACTTC. Protein: CASRDGQGAYEQYF.

This clonotype was detected many times. The chain is built from TRBV12-3 or TRBV12-4 and TRBJ2-7, with 7 bases matching TRBD2. V was pared by 5 bases and J by 0 bases, with 7 bases of the junction left unmatched. The CDR3 consists of 15 residues. The CDR3 is CASSPQAGFSYEQYF. The CDR3 DNA is TGTGCCAGCAGTCCCCAAGCGGGGTTCTCCTACGAGCAGTACTTC.

This clonotype has more than one count but fewer than ten. The genes are TRBV20-1 and TRBJ2-7; 9 bases align to TRBD1. Germline V gene lookup returns CDR1 DFQATT and CDR2 SNEGSKA (reference sequence). The V gene end was trimmed by 5 bases and the J gene end by 2 bases; junction bases not matched to a gene: 4. CDR3 length: 13 amino acids. This CDR3 reads CSAPGTGPYEQYF. CDR3 bases: TGCAGTGCTCCGGGGACAGGGCCCTACGAGCAGTACTTC.

Points on this clonotype: A much larger clone is a single base away; this may be a read error. This chain uses TRBV28 with TRBJ2-6; D is perhaps TRBD1 (6 bases). CDR3 length: 15 residues. Looked up from germline, CDR1 is MDHEN and CDR2 is SYDVKM. In DNA form, the CDR3 reads TGTGCCAGCACCCCTGGGGGCGCTGGGGCCAACATCCTGACTTTC. As protein: CASTPGGAGANILTF.

Of note for this clonotype: The junction and the germline gene differ at one end; a read error may be behind it. The CDR3 sequence is CASSLGFSSYNSPLYF. In nucleotides, the CDR3 is TGCGCCAGCAGCTTGGGGTTCAGCTCCTATAATTCACCCCTCTACTTT. The chain couples TRBV5-1 to TRBJ1-6, with D unresolved. The CDR3 extends over 16 amino acids. Germline V gene data show CDR1 as SGHRS and CDR2 as YFSETQ.

The chain is built from TRBV20-1 and TRBJ1-2; D is perhaps TRBD1 (5 bases). This CDR3 spans 15 amino acids. Germline values: CDR1 DFQATT, CDR2 SNEGSKA (reference sequence). Trimming took off 6 bases at V and 6 bases at J, with 23 bases between the two ends. Here the CDR3 reads CSASHLQAAFNGYTF. In DNA form, the CDR3 reads TGCAGTGCGAGCCATCTACAGGCGGCGTTTAATGGCTACACCTTC.

The chain employs TRBV27 and TRBJ2-1; TRBD2 aligns across 8 bases. This CDR3 region has 15 residues. Losses at the gene ends were 6 bases for V and 2 bases for J; bases not matched to a gene: 6. From germline, CDR1 is MNHEY and CDR2 SMNVEV (reference sequence). CDR3 nucleotide sequence: TGTGCCAGCAGGCCCCGGGGGGGCCCCTACAATGAGCAGTTCTTC. It translates to CASRPRGGPYNEQFF.

The chain recombines TRBV20-1 with TRBJ2-3; D ambiguous. With 1 base removed from V and 4 bases from J, the gap between germline ends came to 6 bases. The germline V gene encodes CDR1 DFQATT and CDR2 SNEGSKA (reference sequence). This CDR3 spans 12 amino acids. CDR3 sequence: CSARGAADTQYF. CDR3 coding DNA: TGCAGTGCTAGAGGGGCAGCAGATACGCAGTATTTT.